This T cell receptor (beta chain) is drawn from a study of Graves' ophthalmopathy and Graves' hyperthyroidism. General observations from the study: Ophthalmopathy progression was predicted with around 71% sensitivity and about 72% specificity.

Points on this clonotype: Its antigen is undetermined.

The study excluded patients with other autoimmune diseases, uncontrolled infections, pregnancy or lactation. From RNA, the CDR3 regions of TCR beta chains were amplified and sequenced. Following a first-round RT-PCR that used HTBI primers, a second-round multiplex PCR was carried out. TCRdb analysed the multiplex PCR reads with MiXCR anew, one entry per CDR3 protein. The table shows about 700,000 distinct CDR3 sequences, with more than 40% occurring only once. There are 15 residues in the CDR3. V was pared by 3 bases and J by 4 bases, with 15 bases between. Germline assignment: CDR1 LNHDA and CDR2 SQIVND (reference sequence).

J is TRBJ2-5 and V is TRBV19, with D maybe TRBD1 (5 bases). This receptor was taken from an adult man with Graves' ophthalmopathy. Material for sequencing was peripheral blood. The CDR3 bases are TGTGCCAGTAGTATGAAGGGGCGAGGAAGAGAGACCCAGTACTTC. Its translation is CASSMKGRGRETQYF.